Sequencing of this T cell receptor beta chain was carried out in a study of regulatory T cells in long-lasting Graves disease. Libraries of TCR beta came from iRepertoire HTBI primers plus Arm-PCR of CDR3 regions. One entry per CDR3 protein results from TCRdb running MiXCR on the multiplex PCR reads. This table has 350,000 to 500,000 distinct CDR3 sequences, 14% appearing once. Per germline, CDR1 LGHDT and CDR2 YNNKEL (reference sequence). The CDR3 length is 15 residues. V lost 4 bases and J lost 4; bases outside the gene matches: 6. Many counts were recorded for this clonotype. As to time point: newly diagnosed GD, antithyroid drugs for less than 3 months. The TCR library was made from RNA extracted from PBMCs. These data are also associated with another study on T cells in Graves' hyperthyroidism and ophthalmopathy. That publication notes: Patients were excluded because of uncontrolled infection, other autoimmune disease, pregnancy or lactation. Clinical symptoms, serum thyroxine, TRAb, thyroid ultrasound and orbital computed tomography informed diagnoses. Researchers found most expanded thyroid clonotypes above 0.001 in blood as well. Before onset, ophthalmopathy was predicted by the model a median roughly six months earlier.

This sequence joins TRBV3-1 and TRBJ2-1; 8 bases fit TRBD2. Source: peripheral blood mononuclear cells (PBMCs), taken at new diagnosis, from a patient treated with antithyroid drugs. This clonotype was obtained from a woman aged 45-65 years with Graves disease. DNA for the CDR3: TGTGCCAGCAGCCCGAAGCGGGAGCCTTACAATGAGCAGTTCTTC. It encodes CASSPKREPYNEQFF.